The clone carrying this TCR beta chain occurred a few times. This record comes from a study of human T cells and chemical hapten exposure. Sample time point: patch test 1, 2 weeks after DPC sensitization. This sample's treatment: therapeutic diphenylcyclopropenone sensitization with weekly scalp DPC. In the original workflow: Sample-level TCR yields exhibited a median of approximately 89,000, with a range of about 23,224 to 700,000. TCRdb redid the calling of the RACE reads with MiXCR, one entry per CDR3 protein. These V and J calls originate from TCRdb's pipeline instead of the authors' own analysis. This sample has about 120,000 distinct CDR3 sequences; over 10% occur once, and the top ten carry 1.3% to 1.5%. The V end was cut by 1 base, the J end by 1 base, with 7 bases between. CDR1 is MGHRA and CDR2 is YSYEKL in the germline V gene. CDR3 length: 15 amino acids.

The chain uses TRBV4-1 and TRBJ2-2, with D maybe TRBD2 (6 bases). The source is a woman aged 45-59 years with alopecia areata. Some clones in this sample may be carry-over from other donors' samples. The specimen comprised whole blood, sampled in connection with sensitization to the hapten diphenylcyclopropenone (DPC). CDR3 loop: CASSQVGGNTGELFF. CDR3 in DNA: TGCGCCAGCAGCCAAGTCGGGGGGAACACCGGGGAGCTGTTTTTT.